This entry is about one T cell receptor (beta chain). What it recognizes is unknown. The time point is: week 5, during vaccination. Each dose delivered 300 ug of mutant IDH1 20-mer peptide subcutaneously with imiquimod. The sample originates from a study of a mutant IDH1 vaccine in newly diagnosed glioma. The CDR3 extends over 14 amino acids. The V gene end was trimmed by 7 bases and the J gene end by 1 base; junction bases not matched to a gene: 2. The data were produced by immunoSEQ multiplex PCR, yet TCRdb's version contains in-frame clones alone and is incomplete. The data hold tens of thousands of clones, with around 84% observed a single time.

The material was PBMCs, obtained from a glioma patient whose treatment included an IDH1 peptide vaccine. The J gene is TRBJ2-2, the V gene TRBV23-1, with 8 positions matching TRBD1. TRBV23-1 is identified as an open reading frame with a role that is uncertain. The clonotype was recovered from a woman aged 45 to 65 with glioma. The CDR3 here is CASTGTGNTGELFF. The DNA of the CDR3 is TGCGCCAGCACCGGGACAGGGAACACCGGGGAGCTGTTTTTT.